These T cell receptor beta chains were read from a single sample in a study of blood T cell repertoires in COVID-19. Data came from immunoSEQ multiplex PCR; TCRdb stores just in-frame clones and leaves some out. The repertoire holds 55,000 to 80,000 clones, with less than 85% as singletons. Specimen: peripheral blood. The receptors stem from a man between 60 and 70 years old with acute or convalescent COVID-19. Each CDR3 is given with its conserved first and last residue. The D gene is left open where the match is weak. Clone size is shown for a subset of rows, as once, few, many or a class of expanded clone.

d_call j_call v_call clone_size cdr3_aa cdr3_nt
TRBD2 TRBJ2-1 TRBV19 once CASSRTSGRVGEQFF TGTGCCAGTAGCCGGACTAGCGGGAGGGTTGGTGAGCAGTTCTTC
TRBD1 TRBJ1-5 TRBV28 once CASSLVQGAGKQPQHF TGTGCCAGCAGTTTAGTACAGGGGGCAGGGAAACAGCCCCAGCATTTT
- TRBJ2-7 TRBV12-3/TRBV12-4 - CASRGAGSGEQYF TGTGCCAGCAGGGGCGCAGGGTCGGGCGAGCAGTACTTC
TRBD1 TRBJ2-2 TRBV5-1 - CASSRDSTGELFF TGCGCCAGCAGCCGGGACAGCACCGGGGAGCTGTTTTTT
TRBD2 TRBJ2-3 TRBV7-2 - CASSDPGLGSDTQYF TGTGCCAGCAGCGATCCGGGACTAGGATCGGATACGCAGTATTTT
- TRBJ1-5 TRBV7-8 - CASSLGGQSTRPQHF TGTGCCAGCAGCTTAGGTGGACAGTCGACAAGGCCCCAGCATTTT
TRBD1 TRBJ1-4 TRBV2 - CASSEDRGVEKLFF TGTGCCAGCAGTGAAGACAGGGGAGTCGAAAAACTGTTTTTT
- TRBJ2-7 TRBV15 - CATSPFVGVGYEQYF TGTGCCACCAGCCCCTTTGTCGGGGTGGGCTACGAGCAGTACTTC
- TRBJ2-3 TRBV7-8 - CASSAETRVTQYF TGTGCCAGCAGCGCCGAAACTAGAGTTACGCAGTATTTT
- TRBJ1-2 TRBV7-9 - CASSSDSYGYTF TGTGCCAGCAGCTCAGACAGCTATGGCTACACCTTC
- TRBJ1-1 TRBV7-9 - CASSLRSSEAFF TGTGCCAGCAGCCTCCGGAGCAGTGAAGCTTTCTTT
TRBD2 TRBJ2-1 TRBV14 - CASSHLAGLSEFF TGTGCCAGCAGCCACCTAGCGGGACTCTCTGAGTTCTTC
- TRBJ2-5 TRBV6-6 - CASSLGEETQYF TGTGCCAGCAGTTTAGGGGAAGAGACCCAGTACTTC
- TRBJ1-1 TRBV15 - CATSREDRHTEAFF TGTGCCACCAGCAGAGAGGACAGACACACTGAAGCTTTCTTT
- TRBJ2-2 TRBV11-2 - CASSPTYTGELFF TGTGCCAGCAGCCCAACATACACCGGGGAGCTGTTTTTT
TRBD2 TRBJ2-5 TRBV7-2 - CASSPRLAGAQETQYF TGTGCCAGCAGCCCTCGACTAGCGGGAGCGCAAGAGACCCAGTACTTC
- TRBJ2-7 TRBV4-1 - CASSQRDYEQYF TGCGCCAGCAGCCAGAGAGACTACGAGCAGTACTTC
TRBD1 TRBJ1-2 TRBV10-2 - CASRTGNYGYTF TGCGCCAGCCGGACAGGGAACTATGGCTACACCTTC
TRBD1 TRBJ2-2 TRBV24-1 - CATRTGTNTGELFF TGTGCCACCAGGACAGGGACGAACACCGGGGAGCTGTTTTTT
TRBD1 TRBJ2-7 TRBV15 - CATSREGTGAYEQYF TGTGCCACCAGCAGAGAGGGGACAGGGGCCTACGAGCAGTACTTC
- TRBJ2-3 TRBV6-5 - CASTIGDTQYF TGTGCCAGCACCATCGGGGATACGCAGTATTTT
- TRBJ1-5 TRBV2 - CASSTQGPYSNQPQHF TGTGCCAGCAGTACGCAGGGGCCATATAGCAATCAGCCCCAGCATTTT
TRBD1 TRBJ1-5 TRBV2 - CASSAGGQDRPQHF TGTGCCAGCAGTGCGGGGGGACAGGACAGACCCCAGCATTTT
TRBD2 TRBJ2-1 TRBV11-2 - CASSPFAGLGTYNEQFF TGTGCCAGCAGCCCCTTTGCCGGACTAGGGACCTACAATGAGCAGTTCTTC
TRBD1 TRBJ2-7 TRBV10-3 - CAIRSGQGDSYEQYF TGTGCCATCAGGTCTGGACAGGGCGACTCCTACGAGCAGTACTTC
TRBD1 TRBJ1-1 TRBV19 - CASSNYRDRGTEAFF TGTGCCAGTAGTAACTACCGGGACAGGGGCACTGAAGCTTTCTTT
- TRBJ2-5 TRBV24-1 - CATSDSGAYQETQYF TGTGCCACCAGTGATTCAGGGGCGTACCAAGAGACCCAGTACTTC
- TRBJ2-7 TRBV7-8 - CASSLARDFTYEQYF TGTGCCAGCAGCTTAGCTCGGGACTTCACCTACGAGCAGTACTTC
TRBD1 TRBJ2-7 TRBV28 few CASSSSGQLYEQYF TGTGCCAGCAGTTCCTCGGGACAGCTCTACGAGCAGTACTTC
- TRBJ1-3 TRBV30 - CAWSAKGTRNTIYF TGTGCCTGGAGTGCGAAGGGGACTCGAAACACCATATATTTT
- TRBJ1-6 TRBV28 few CASRTYTVNSPLHF TGTGCCAGCAGAACGTATACGGTAAATTCACCCCTCCACTTT
- TRBJ2-7 TRBV9 once CASSVGEGPYEQYF TGTGCCAGCAGCGTAGGAGAGGGTCCCTACGAGCAGTACTTC
TRBD2 TRBJ2-1 TRBV18 - CASSARLAGATYNEQFF TGTGCCAGCTCAGCTAGACTAGCGGGAGCTACTTACAATGAGCAGTTCTTC
TRBD2 TRBJ2-1 TRBV20-1 - CSASELAGGGNEQFF TGCAGTGCTAGTGAATTAGCGGGAGGAGGCAATGAGCAGTTCTTC
- TRBJ2-7 TRBV5-1 - CASSLGAHGAYEQYF TGCGCCAGCAGCTTGGGAGCCCACGGAGCCTACGAGCAGTACTTC
- TRBJ1-4 TRBV18 few CASSRPTPRIGDEKLFF TGTGCCAGCTCACGACCCACACCCCGAATAGGGGATGAAAAACTGTTTTTT
- TRBJ2-4 TRBV4-1 - CASSQSVAKNIQYF TGCGCCAGCAGCCAGTCTGTAGCCAAAAACATTCAGTACTTC
TRBD2 TRBJ2-7 TRBV12-3/TRBV12-4 - CASTPGLAYEQYF TGTGCCAGCACTCCGGGACTAGCCTACGAGCAGTACTTC